These T cell receptor beta chains were read from a single sample in a study of T cell repertoires in cytomegalovirus infection. TCRdb re-derived calls from the reads in MiXCR, one entry per CDR3 protein. This table has around 140,000 distinct CDR3 sequences, more than 25% appearing once. Antigens for these TCRs are unknown. The sample here was CD8+ T cells from cultured PBMCs, taken from culture after CMV antigen stimulation. These receptor sequences come from a human donor in good health (CMV status not recorded). Some clones in this sample may be carry-over from other donors' samples. Each CDR3 is given with its conserved first and last residue. Fields, in order: clone size, D gene, J gene, V gene, CDR3 DNA, CDR3 protein. D genes are given only for firm matches. Clone size is not always given. Where it is, it says once, few, many or a class for expanded clones.

>few|TRBD1|TRBJ1-5|TRBV5-6
TGTGCCAGCAGCTTGCTGAGACAGGGCCTGAATCAGCCCCAGCATTTT
CASSLLRQGLNQPQHF
>many|TRBD1|TRBJ2-5|TRBV7-2
TGTGCCAGCAGCTTAAGGGGACAGCAGACCCAGTACTTC
CASSLRGQQTQYF
>NA|NA|TRBJ2-3|TRBV4-1
TGCGCCAGCAGCCAAGATGGCAGGGAGACAGATACGCAGTATTTT
CASSQDGRETDTQYF
>NA|TRBD2|TRBJ2-7|TRBV3-1
TGTGCCAGCAGCCAAAGGACTAGCGGGGGGGTATCCTACGAGCAGTACTTC
CASSQRTSGGVSYEQYF
>few|TRBD1|TRBJ1-2|TRBV20-1
TGCAGTGCTAGAGAGGGCCCAGGGGGCAAAGATGGCTACACCTTC
CSAREGPGGKDGYTF
>NA|TRBD1|TRBJ2-2|TRBV29-1
TGCAGCGTTGAAGATTGGGAACAGGGGGCCGGGGAGCTGTTTTTT
CSVEDWEQGAGELFF
>many|NA|TRBJ1-5|TRBV19
TGTGCCAGCGACCATGGGGCCAGGGGACAGCCCCAGCATTTT
CASDHGARGQPQHF
>many|NA|TRBJ2-3|TRBV12-3/TRBV12-4
TGTGCCAGCAGTTTAACCCGAAGCACAGATACGCAGTATTTT
CASSLTRSTDTQYF
>NA|NA|TRBJ1-4|TRBV28
TGTGCTAGCGGTTTAGGTGGCGCGGAGCAAGATGAAAAACTGTTTTTT
CASGLGGAEQDEKLFF
>many|NA|TRBJ1-5|TRBV7-8
TGTGCCAGCAGCCTGCCGTTTAGCAATCAGCCCCAGCATTTT
CASSLPFSNQPQHF
>NA|TRBD1|TRBJ2-7|TRBV14
TGTGCCAGCAGCAAAAGGGGGCGAGACCACGAGCAGTACTTC
CASSKRGRDHEQYF
>few|NA|TRBJ1-5|TRBV19
TGTGCCAGTAGTATACTCCTGATGGGGGCGGTTCAGCCCCAGCATTTT
CASSILLMGAVQPQHF
>few|TRBD1|TRBJ2-5|TRBV7-3
TGTGCCAGCAGTCTCGGGCCCGGGACAGGGGGTTCCCAAGAGACCCAGTACTTC
CASSLGPGTGGSQETQYF
>NA|TRBD2|TRBJ2-7|TRBV27
TGTGCCAGCAGTTTAGTTACGGGGACTACGGGTGAGCAGTACTTC
CASSLVTGTTGEQYF
>NA|TRBD1|TRBJ1-5|TRBV24-1
TGTGCCACCCGGGACAGAATCTTTAGCAATCAGCCCCAGCATTTT
CATRDRIFSNQPQHF
>NA|NA|TRBJ1-5|TRBV4-1
TGCGCCAGCAGCCAGACCGGGACCTTCAATCAGCCCCAGCATTTT
CASSQTGTFNQPQHF
>few|TRBD1|TRBJ2-1|TRBV7-8
TGTGCCAGCAGCTTAGTCGTTTCGGGACAGGGCTACAATGAGCAGTTCTTC
CASSLVVSGQGYNEQFF
>NA|NA|TRBJ1-1|TRBV19
TGTGCCAGTAGGCAGATCACAAGGTTTGACACTGAAGCTTTCTTT
CASRQITRFDTEAFF
>NA|TRBD1|TRBJ1-5|TRBV2
TGTGCCAGCAGTGACCCGGGACAGAAGCTCGCTTATCCCAATCAGCCCCAGCATTTT
CASSDPGQKLAYPNQPQHF
>NA|NA|TRBJ2-7|TRBV7-4
TGTGCCAGCAGCTTAGTCGGGGGTAGCTCCTACGAGCAGTACTTC
CASSLVGGSSYEQYF
>NA|TRBD2|TRBJ2-7|TRBV19
TGTGCCAGTAGTATTGGCGGGGGCTCCTACGAGCAGTACTTC
CASSIGGGSYEQYF
>few|NA|TRBJ2-1|TRBV27
TGTGCCAGCAGTTTGGGGACGAACAATGAGCAGTTCTTC
CASSLGTNNEQFF